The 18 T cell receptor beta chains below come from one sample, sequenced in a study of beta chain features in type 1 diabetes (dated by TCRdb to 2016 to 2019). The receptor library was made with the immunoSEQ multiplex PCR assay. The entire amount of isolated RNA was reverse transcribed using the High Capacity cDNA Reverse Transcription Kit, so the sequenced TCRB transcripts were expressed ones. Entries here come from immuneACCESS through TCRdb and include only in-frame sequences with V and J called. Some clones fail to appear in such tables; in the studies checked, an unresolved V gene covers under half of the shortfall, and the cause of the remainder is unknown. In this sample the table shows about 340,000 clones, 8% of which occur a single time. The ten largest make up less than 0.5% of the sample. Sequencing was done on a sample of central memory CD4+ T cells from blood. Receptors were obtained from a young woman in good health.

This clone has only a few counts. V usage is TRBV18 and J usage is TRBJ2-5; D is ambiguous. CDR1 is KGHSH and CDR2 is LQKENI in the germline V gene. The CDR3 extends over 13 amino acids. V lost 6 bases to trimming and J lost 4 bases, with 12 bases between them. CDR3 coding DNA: TGTGCCAGCTCTGCTGGGTTGAGAGAGACCCAGTACTTC. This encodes CASSAGLRETQYF.

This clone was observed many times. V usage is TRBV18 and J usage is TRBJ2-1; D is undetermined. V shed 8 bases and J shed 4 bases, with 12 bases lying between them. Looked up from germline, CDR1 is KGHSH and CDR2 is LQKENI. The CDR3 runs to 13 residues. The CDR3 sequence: CASRPLRYNEQFF. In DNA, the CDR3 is TGTGCCAGCCGCCCTCTACGGTACAATGAGCAGTTCTTC.

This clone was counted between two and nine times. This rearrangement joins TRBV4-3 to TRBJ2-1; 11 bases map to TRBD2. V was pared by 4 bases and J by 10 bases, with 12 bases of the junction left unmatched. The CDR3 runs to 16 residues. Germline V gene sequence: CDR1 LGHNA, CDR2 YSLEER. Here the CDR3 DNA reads TGCGCCAGCAGCCCCCGGACTAGCGGGTCCCCCGGGGAGCAGTTCTTC. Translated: CASSPRTSGSPGEQFF.

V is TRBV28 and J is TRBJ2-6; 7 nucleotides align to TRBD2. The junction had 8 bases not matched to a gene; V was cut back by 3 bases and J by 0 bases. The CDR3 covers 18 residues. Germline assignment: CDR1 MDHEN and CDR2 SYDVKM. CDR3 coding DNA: TGTGCCAGCAGTTTTACCGGGAGGTCCCGCTCTGGGGCCAACGTCCTGACTTTC. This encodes CASSFTGRSRSGANVLTF. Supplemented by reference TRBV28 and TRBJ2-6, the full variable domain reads DVKVTQSSRYLVKRTGEKVFLECVQDMDHENMFWYRQDPGLGLRLIYFSYDVKMKEKGDIPEGYSVSREKKERFSLILESASTNQTSMYLCASSFTGRSRSGANVLTFGAGSRLTVL.

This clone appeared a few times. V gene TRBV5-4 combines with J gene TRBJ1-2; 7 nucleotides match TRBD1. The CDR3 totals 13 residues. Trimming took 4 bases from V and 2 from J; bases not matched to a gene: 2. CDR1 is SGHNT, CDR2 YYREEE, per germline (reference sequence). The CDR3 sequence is CASSTGQNYGYTF. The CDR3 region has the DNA TGTGCCAGCAGCACGGGACAGAACTATGGCTACACCTTC.

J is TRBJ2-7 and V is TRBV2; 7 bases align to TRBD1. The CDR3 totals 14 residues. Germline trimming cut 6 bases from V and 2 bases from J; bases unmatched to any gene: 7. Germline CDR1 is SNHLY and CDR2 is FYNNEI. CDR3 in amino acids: CASRRQGGTYEQYF. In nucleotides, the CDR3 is TGTGCCAGCAGGCGACAGGGTGGAACCTACGAGCAGTACTTC.

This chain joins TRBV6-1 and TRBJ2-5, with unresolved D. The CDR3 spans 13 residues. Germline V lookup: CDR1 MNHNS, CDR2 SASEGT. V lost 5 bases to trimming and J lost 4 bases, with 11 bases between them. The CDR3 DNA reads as TGTGCCAGCAGTCCGCTGAAGGGAGAGACCCAGTACTTC. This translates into CASSPLKGETQYF.

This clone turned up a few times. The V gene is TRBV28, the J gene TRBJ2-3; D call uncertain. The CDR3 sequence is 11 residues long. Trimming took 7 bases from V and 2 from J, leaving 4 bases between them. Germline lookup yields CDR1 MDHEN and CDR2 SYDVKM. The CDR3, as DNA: TGTGCCAGCACCGACACAGATACGCAGTATTTT. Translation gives CASTDTDTQYF. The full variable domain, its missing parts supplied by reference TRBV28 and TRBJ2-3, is DVKVTQSSRYLVKRTGEKVFLECVQDMDHENMFWYRQDPGLGLRLIYFSYDVKMKEKGDIPEGYSVSREKKERFSLILESASTNQTSMYLCASTDTDTQYFGPGTRLTVL.

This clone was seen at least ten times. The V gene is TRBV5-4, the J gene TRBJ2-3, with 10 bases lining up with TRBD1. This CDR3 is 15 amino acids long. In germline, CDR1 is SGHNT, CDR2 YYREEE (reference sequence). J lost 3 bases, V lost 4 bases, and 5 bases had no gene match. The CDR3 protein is CASSLDRGLTDTQYF. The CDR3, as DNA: TGTGCCAGCAGCCTTGACAGGGGGCTAACAGATACGCAGTATTTT.

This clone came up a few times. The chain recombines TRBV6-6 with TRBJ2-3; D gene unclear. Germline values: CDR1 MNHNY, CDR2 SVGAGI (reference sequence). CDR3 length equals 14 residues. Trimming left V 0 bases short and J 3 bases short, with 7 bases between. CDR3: CASSYSTQTDTQYF. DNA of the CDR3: TGTGCCAGCAGTTACTCGACTCAGACAGATACGCAGTATTTT.

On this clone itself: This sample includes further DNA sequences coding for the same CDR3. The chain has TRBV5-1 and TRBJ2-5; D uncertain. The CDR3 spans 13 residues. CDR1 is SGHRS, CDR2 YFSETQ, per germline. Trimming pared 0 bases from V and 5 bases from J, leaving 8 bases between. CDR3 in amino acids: CASSLVSEETQYF. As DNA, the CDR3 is TGCGCCAGCAGCTTGGTCTCGGAGGAGACCCAGTACTTC.

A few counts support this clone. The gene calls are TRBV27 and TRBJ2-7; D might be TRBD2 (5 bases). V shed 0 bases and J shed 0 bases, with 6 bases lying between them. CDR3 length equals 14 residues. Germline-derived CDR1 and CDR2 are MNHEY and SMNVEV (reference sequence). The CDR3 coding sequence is TGTGCCAGCAGTTTATCGCGGGTCTCCTACGAGCAGTACTTC. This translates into CASSLSRVSYEQYF.

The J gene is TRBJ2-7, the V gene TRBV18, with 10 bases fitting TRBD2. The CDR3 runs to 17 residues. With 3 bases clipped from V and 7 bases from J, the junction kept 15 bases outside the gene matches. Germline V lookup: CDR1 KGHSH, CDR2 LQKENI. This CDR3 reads CASSPFSIAGGSGEQYF. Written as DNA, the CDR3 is TGTGCCAGCTCACCGTTTTCCATAGCGGGAGGATCTGGGGAGCAGTACTTC.

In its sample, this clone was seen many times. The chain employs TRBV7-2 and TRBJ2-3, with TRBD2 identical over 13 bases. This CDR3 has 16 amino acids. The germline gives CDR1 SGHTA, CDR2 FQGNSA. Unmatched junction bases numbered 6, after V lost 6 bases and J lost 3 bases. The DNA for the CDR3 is TGTGCCAGCAGACCTCCGGGACTAGCGGGAACAGATACGCAGTATTTT. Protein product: CASRPPGLAGTDTQYF.

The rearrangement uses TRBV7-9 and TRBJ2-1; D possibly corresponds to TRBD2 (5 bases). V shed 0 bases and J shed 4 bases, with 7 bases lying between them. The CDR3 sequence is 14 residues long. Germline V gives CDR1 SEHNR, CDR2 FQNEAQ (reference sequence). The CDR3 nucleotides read TGTGCCAGCAGCTTAGCGGAGGAATACAATGAGCAGTTCTTC. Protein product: CASSLAEEYNEQFF.

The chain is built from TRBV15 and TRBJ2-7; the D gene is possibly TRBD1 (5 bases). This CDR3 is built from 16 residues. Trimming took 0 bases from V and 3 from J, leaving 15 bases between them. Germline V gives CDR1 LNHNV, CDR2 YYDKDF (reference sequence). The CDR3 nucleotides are TGTGCCACCAGCAGAGATCCCTTGGGCAGGGTCTACGAGCAGTACTTC. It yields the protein CATSRDPLGRVYEQYF.

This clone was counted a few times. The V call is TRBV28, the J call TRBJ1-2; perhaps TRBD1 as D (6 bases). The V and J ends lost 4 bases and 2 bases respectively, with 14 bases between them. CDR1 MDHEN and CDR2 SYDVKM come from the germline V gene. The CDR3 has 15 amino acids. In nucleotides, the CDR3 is TGTGCCAGCAGTTCAGGTACAGGGTCCAACTATGGCTACACCTTC. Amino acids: CASSSGTGSNYGYTF.

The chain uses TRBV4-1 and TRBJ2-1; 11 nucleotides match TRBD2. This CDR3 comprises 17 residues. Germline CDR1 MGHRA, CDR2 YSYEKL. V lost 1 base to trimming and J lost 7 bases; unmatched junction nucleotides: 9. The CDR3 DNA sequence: TGCGCCAGCAGCCAAGCTACCACCGGGACTAGCGGTAATGAGCAGTTCTTC. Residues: CASSQATTGTSGNEQFF.